This T cell receptor beta chain is drawn from a study of T cell responses to AZD1222 COVID-19 vaccine. General study results and limits: Only after the peak T cell response were repertoires sampled. Nearly half of spike-specific TCRs reportedly go after variant regions that carry no mutations. Donors skewed white British and female; clonal diversity was possibly underestimated.

Comments on this clone: Its antigen is unidentified.

Pooled in the analysis were second doses at about 4 or about 12 weeks. Clones were sequenced by immunoSEQ multiplex PCR, and TCRdb holds only the in-frame ones, with some missing. The sample includes some 130,000 clones, around 92% of them seen just once. This clonotype was obtained from an adult who received the AZD1222 COVID-19 vaccine. The sample here was peripheral blood, taken 28 days after the second AZD1222 dose.

CDR3 sequence reads: CASSLGGRPNTEAFF. The CDR3 bases are TGTGCCAGCAGCTTAGGGGGCAGGCCGAACACTGAAGCTTTCTTT. This chain links TRBV11-3 with TRBJ1-1, with a tentative D call TRBD1 (5 bases). V was clipped by 1 base and J by 1 base, with 10 bases between them. In germline, CDR1 is SGHNT, CDR2 YENEEA. The CDR3 covers 15 residues.